The present T cell receptor (beta chain) was sequenced within a study of T cells in Graves' hyperthyroidism and ophthalmopathy. Fresh peripheral blood, roughly 9.6 ml, was the source of the PBMCs. CDR3 length equals 15 residues. V was pared by 4 bases and J by 1 base, with 13 bases between. The germline gives CDR1 KGHSH, CDR2 LQKENI. Remarks on this clonotype: The antigen remains undetermined.

TCR beta CDR3 sequences were amplified from RNA transcripts. In the first-round RT-PCR of the TCR CDR3, the HTBI primer set was used. In TCRdb, the multiplex PCR reads were re-called with MiXCR into one record per CDR3 protein. Of some 320,000 distinct CDR3 sequences listed, 12% to 15% are singletons. Study-level points and caveats: Through a model of 13 V-J features, ophthalmopathy was separated from stable hyperthyroidism. Most expanded thyroid clonotypes above 0.001 recurred in blood.

The sequenced sample was blood. The chain employs TRBV18 and TRBJ1-1; D is possibly TRBD1 (6 bases). This clonotype originated in a woman aged 40 to 50 with Graves' ophthalmopathy. The DNA for the CDR3 is TGTGCCAGCTCACGGGACATCGGAACGAACACTGAAGCTTTCTTT. It is translated as CASSRDIGTNTEAFF.